Included here is one TCR beta chain sequence, with context. Its specificity is unknown. Repertoires were generated with immunoSEQ multiplex PCR, while TCRdb's copy carries only in-frame clones and drops some. This sample has hundreds of thousands of clones; about two thirds occur once, and the top ten carry around 1.8%. This sample is drawn from a study of shared clonotypes between healthy human individuals. The study's findings and limits: Shared across a handful of donors were roughly 4.7% of the naive CD4 clonotypes. Exclusively blood specimens were collected; tissue repertoires likely differ. Genetic and exposure-history diversity was limited by the small donor number.

The length of the CDR3 is 14 residues. Germline lookup yields CDR1 SQVTM and CDR2 ANQGSEA. Germline trimming cut 6 bases from V and 4 bases from J; bases unmatched to any gene: 10. Free of recent acute infections or vaccinations, the donors were healthy HIV-negative adults. The V call is TRBV29-1, the J call TRBJ1-2, with 8 bases that match TRBD1. Sequenced material: memory CD4+ T cells sorted from blood. Specified subset: CD45RA-negative fraction. This clonotype originated in a woman aged 30 to 39 in good health. In DNA form, the CDR3 reads TGCAGCGTACCTGCTGACAGGGGTGTCTATGGCTACACCTTC. Translation: CSVPADRGVYGYTF.